This entry lists 31 T cell receptor beta chains sequenced from one sample in a study of cytotoxic CD8 clonotypes in ibrutinib-treated CLL. Data came from immunoSEQ multiplex PCR; TCRdb stores just in-frame clones and leaves some out. The sample consists of about 200,000 clones, more than 75% of them appearing once. This sample comprised PBMCs, obtained after 12 months of ibrutinib treatment. These receptors were obtained from a human donor with chronic lymphocytic leukemia.

The rearrangement uses TRBV9 and TRBJ2-1; 7 bases map to TRBD2. Germline assignment: CDR1 SGDLS and CDR2 YYNGEE. This CDR3 has 15 amino acids. Losses at the gene ends were 4 bases for V and 7 bases for J; bases not matched to a gene: 11. As DNA, the CDR3 is TGTGCCAGCAGCCGGTGGGAGGGTTTCCAAAATGAGCAGTTCTTC. Protein sequence: CASSRWEGFQNEQFF.

The chain employs TRBV19 and TRBJ2-3; 7 bases agree with TRBD2. Germline V lookup: CDR1 LNHDA, CDR2 SQIVND (reference sequence). The CDR3 runs to 14 residues. Unmatched junction bases numbered 5, after V lost 3 bases and J lost 5 bases. CDR3 sequence (DNA): TGTGCCAGTAGTATGCAGCGGGGTCTAGATACGCAGTATTTT. Amino acid sequence: CASSMQRGLDTQYF.

This clone came up once. V and J are TRBV10-1 and TRBJ2-3; D ambiguous. Germline V gene lookup returns CDR1 WNHNN and CDR2 SYGVQD (reference sequence). Trimming left V 6 bases short and J 5 bases short, with 12 bases between. The CDR3 loop spans 13 amino acids. CDR3 sequence: CASSGEGKDTQYF. The CDR3 DNA sequence: TGCGCCAGCAGCGGAGAAGGGAAAGATACGCAGTATTTT.

The rearrangement links TRBV15 to TRBJ2-5, with D maybe TRBD1 (6 bases). Germline values: CDR1 LNHNV, CDR2 YYDKDF (reference sequence). V was cut by 8 bases and J by 5 bases, with 15 bases left in between. The CDR3 spans 13 residues. CDR3 residues: CATAQGQWETQYF. CDR3 in DNA: TGTGCCACCGCACAGGGTCAATGGGAGACCCAGTACTTC.

V usage is TRBV5-1 and J usage is TRBJ2-1; D is unclear. Trimming shortened V by 5 bases and J by 5 bases, and 8 bases separated the two germline ends. Germline V lookup: CDR1 SGHRS, CDR2 YFSETQ. This CDR3 is 12 amino acids long. The CDR3 is CASSYSDNEQFF. Here the CDR3 DNA reads TGCGCCAGCAGTTATTCAGACAATGAGCAGTTCTTC.

This clone was picked up one time. The chain is built from TRBV6-5 and TRBJ1-2; TRBD1 agrees at 7 bases. Germline values: CDR1 MNHEY, CDR2 SVGAGI. The length of the CDR3 is 13 residues. Trimming at V came to 5 bases and at J to 8 bases, leaving 8 bases not matched to a gene. The CDR3 protein is CASSPTGNRGYTF. In DNA form, the CDR3 reads TGTGCCAGCAGTCCGACAGGGAATCGCGGCTACACCTTC.

This clone was observed a single time. The CDR3 bases are TGTGCCAGCAGCTCAGGGACAACTGAAGCTTTCTTT. Amino acid sequence: CASSSGTTEAFF. This rearrangement joins TRBV7-9 to TRBJ1-1; TRBD1 might be the D (6 bases). This CDR3 contains 12 residues. V dropped 4 bases and J dropped 5 bases, with 8 bases sitting between them. Germline V gene lookup returns CDR1 SEHNR and CDR2 FQNEAQ (reference sequence).

This sequence joins TRBV7-9 and TRBJ2-5; D is perhaps TRBD2 (6 bases). The J call could be wrong; TRBJ2-7 is a better fit for the DNA end. CDR3 length: 14 amino acids. Germline CDR1 reads SEHNR; CDR2 reads FQNEAQ (reference sequence). Here the CDR3 reads CASSSLGTSYEQYF. The CDR3 DNA reads TGTGCCAGCAGCTCCCTCGGGACTTCCTACGAGCAGTACTTC.

The chain employs TRBV7-9 and TRBJ2-7; 12 bases line up with TRBD2. The V gene end was trimmed by 2 bases and the J gene end by 6 bases; junction bases not matched to a gene: 8. Germline V gene data show CDR1 as SEHNR and CDR2 as FQNEAQ (reference sequence). This CDR3 comprises 16 residues. Here the CDR3 reads CASSLPWTSGVREQYF. CDR3 coding DNA: TGTGCCAGCAGCTTACCCTGGACTAGCGGGGTCCGCGAGCAGTACTTC. Together with reference TRBV7-9 and TRBJ2-7, the CDR3 gives the full variable domain: DTGVSQNPRHKITKRGQNVTFRCDPISEHNRLYWYRQTLGQGPEFLTYFQNEAQLEKSRLLSDRFSAERPKGSFSTLEIQRTEQGDSAMYLCASSLPWTSGVREQYFGPGTRLTVT.

This clone has only one observation. This chain connects TRBV5-4 to TRBJ2-7; D possibly corresponds to TRBD1 (6 bases). The V end was cut by 0 bases, the J end by 8 bases, with 6 bases between. CDR3 size: 11 residues. Per the germline V gene, CDR1 is SGHNT and CDR2 is YYREEE (reference sequence). CDR3 nucleotides: TGTGCCAGCAGCTTGGGGGGGCAGCAGTACTTC. Its translation is CASSLGGQQYF.

This chain connects TRBV27 to TRBJ2-7; D may correspond to TRBD1 or TRBD2 (5 bases each). The CDR3 consists of 15 residues. The germline V gene encodes CDR1 MNHEY and CDR2 SMNVEV (reference sequence). With 3 bases removed from V and 0 bases from J, the gap between germline ends came to 12 bases. Written as DNA, the CDR3 is TGTGCCAGCAGTTTCCAGGGAGTGAGCTCCTACGAGCAGTACTTC. Translated, it gives CASSFQGVSSYEQYF.

The rearrangement uses TRBV6-1 and TRBJ2-2; D tentatively fits TRBD1 or TRBD2 (5 bases each). Germline CDR1 is MNHNS and CDR2 is SASEGT. V was shortened by 6 bases and J by 6 bases, with 8 bases between the two germline ends. The CDR3 is made up of 12 amino acids. The CDR3 here is CASRRGAGELFF. The DNA for the CDR3 is TGTGCCAGCAGGAGAGGGGCCGGGGAGCTGTTTTTT.

The CDR3 region is CASSPPASSNYGYTF. CDR3 coding DNA: TGTGCCAGCTCACCACCAGCAAGTTCAAACTATGGCTACACCTTC. The chain recombines TRBV18 with TRBJ1-2; unclear D gene. Germline V gives CDR1 KGHSH, CDR2 LQKENI. Trimming removed 0 bases from V and 2 bases from J, with 10 bases in between. This CDR3 is 15 amino acids long.

The rearrangement joins TRBV13 to TRBJ1-1; D is undetermined. Germline V gives CDR1 PRHDT, CDR2 FYEKMQ (reference sequence). This CDR3 spans 15 amino acids. Trimming left V 5 bases short and J 1 base short, with 14 bases between. The CDR3: CASSPGPTGNTEAFF. The DNA for the CDR3 is TGTGCCAGCAGCCCAGGCCCAACGGGGAACACTGAAGCTTTCTTT.

This clone came up once. The genes are TRBV9 and TRBJ1-1; 9 positions agree with TRBD1. V gave up 4 bases and J gave up 0 bases; unmatched junction bases: 7. The CDR3 is 16 residues long. Germline CDR1 reads SGDLS; CDR2 reads YYNGEE. For the CDR3, the DNA is TGTGCCAGCAGCCCTACCGGGACAGGGTTGAACACTGAAGCTTTCTTT. It yields the protein CASSPTGTGLNTEAFF.

The V call is TRBV18, the J call TRBJ2-5; D is undetermined. CDR3 size: 15 residues. V was clipped by 2 bases and J by 4 bases, with 14 bases between them. Germline CDR1 KGHSH, CDR2 LQKENI. This CDR3 reads CASSPEYSAGETQYF. For the CDR3, the DNA is TGTGCCAGCTCACCAGAATATTCAGCCGGAGAGACCCAGTACTTC. The full variable domain, its missing parts supplied by reference TRBV18 and TRBJ2-5, is NAGVMQNPRHLVRRRGQEARLRCSPMKGHSHVYWYRQLPEEGLKFMVYLQKENIIDESGMPKERFSAEFPKEGPSILRIQQVVRGDSAAYFCASSPEYSAGETQYFGPGTRLLVL.

The chain carries TRBV18 and TRBJ1-2; no firm D call. The CDR3 contains 13 residues. V was shortened by 6 bases and J by 7 bases, with 15 bases between the two germline ends. CDR1 and CDR2 from the germline V gene are KGHSH and LQKENI. CDR3 DNA sequence: TGTGCCAGCTCCCGTCCCTCGGAGGGTGGCTACACCTTC. Its protein is CASSRPSEGGYTF.

CDR3 bases: TGTGCCAGCAGCGTAGTTATCGGGGAGCTGTTTTTT. The encoded protein is CASSVVIGELFF. This chain uses TRBV9 with TRBJ2-2, with D unresolved. V was cut by 0 bases and J by 7 bases, with 4 bases left in between. This CDR3 is 12 amino acids long. CDR1 and CDR2 from the germline V gene are SGDLS and YYNGEE.

This clone was counted a few times. The chain is built from TRBV2 and TRBJ1-2; TRBD1 matches 8 bases. The germline CDR1 and CDR2 sequences are SNHLY and FYNNEI. The CDR3 runs 15 residues. J was trimmed by 3 bases and V by 4 bases; bases with no gene match: 7. The CDR3 DNA reads TGTGCCAGCAGTGGGACGGCAGGGGGCGACTATGGCTACACCTTC. Its protein product is CASSGTAGGDYGYTF.

The J gene is TRBJ2-2, the V gene TRBV7-8, with 8 bases identical to TRBD2. The CDR3 consists of 17 residues. V was clipped by 4 bases and J by 5 bases; unmatched bases: 12. Germline CDR1 and CDR2: SGHVS and FQNEAQ. The CDR3 sequence is CASSSLAGGTRTGELFF. In DNA form, the CDR3 reads TGTGCCAGCAGCTCTCTCGCGGGGGGTACCAGAACCGGGGAGCTGTTTTTT. Combining the CDR3 with reference TRBV7-8 and TRBJ2-2 gives the whole variable domain GAGVSQSPRYKVAKRGQDVALRCDPISGHVSLFWYQQALGQGPEFLTYFQNEAQLDKSGLPSDRFFAERPEGSVSTLKIQRTQQEDSAVYLCASSSLAGGTRTGELFFGEGSRLTVL.

The chain recombines TRBV18 with TRBJ1-1; D remains unclear. Trimming pared 0 bases from V and 2 bases from J, leaving 13 bases between. CDR3 size: 16 residues. Germline lookup yields CDR1 KGHSH and CDR2 LQKENI. Here the CDR3 DNA reads TGTGCCAGCTCACCACCGAGGGCGGCTGGAAACACTGAAGCTTTCTTT. Its translation is CASSPPRAAGNTEAFF.

The rearrangement links TRBV4-1 to TRBJ1-3; no clear D gene. V was pared by 2 bases and J by 4 bases, with 6 bases between. The CDR3 runs to 13 residues. Germline V lookup: CDR1 MGHRA, CDR2 YSYEKL. The CDR3 nucleotides read TGCGCCAGCAGCCAACTCCCCGGAAACACCATATATTTT. Its translation is CASSQLPGNTIYF.

This chain uses TRBV27 with TRBJ2-1; D possibly corresponds to TRBD1 (5 bases). CDR1 and CDR2 from the germline V gene are MNHEY and SMNVEV (reference sequence). V dropped 9 bases and J dropped 3 bases, with 15 bases sitting between them. The CDR3 runs 14 residues. The CDR3 loop is CASGTGTIYNEQFF. The CDR3, as DNA: TGTGCCAGTGGCACAGGTACCATCTACAATGAGCAGTTCTTC.

V is TRBV5-6 and J is TRBJ1-3; D might be TRBD1 (6 bases). Trimming removed 4 bases at V and 3 bases at J, with 11 bases between. The CDR3 sequence is 14 residues long. Germline V gene sequence: CDR1 SGHDT, CDR2 YYEEEE. The DNA of the CDR3 is TGTGCCAGCAGCCCACGGACAGTTGGAAACACCATATATTTT. Protein sequence: CASSPRTVGNTIYF.

This sequence joins TRBV6-1 and TRBJ2-1; the D is unclear. This CDR3 contains 12 residues. Trimming removed 5 bases from V and 1 base from J, with 3 bases in between. Germline CDR1 is MNHNS and CDR2 is SASEGT. CDR3: CASSFSYNEQFF. The CDR3 DNA follows: TGTGCCAGCAGTTTTTCCTACAATGAGCAGTTCTTC.

The CDR3 loop reads CASSSLTSGRYNEQFF. The CDR3 DNA sequence: TGTGCCAGCAGTTCTTTGACTAGCGGGAGGTACAATGAGCAGTTCTTC. The chain joins TRBV27 to TRBJ2-1, with 13 nucleotides matching TRBD2. Unmatched junction bases numbered 4, after V lost 4 bases and J lost 4 bases. The germline V gene encodes CDR1 MNHEY and CDR2 SMNVEV (reference sequence). The length of the CDR3 is 16 residues.

V gene TRBV10-3 combines with J gene TRBJ2-3; TRBD1 matches at 7 bases. Germline V gene lookup returns CDR1 ENHRY and CDR2 SYGVKD. The V and J ends lost 6 bases and 0 bases, in that order; junction bases with no gene match: 6. The CDR3 runs 15 residues. The CDR3 is CAIRSSGQSTDTQYF. CDR3 sequence (DNA): TGTGCCATCAGGAGCTCGGGACAGAGCACAGATACGCAGTATTTT.

This chain links TRBV7-2 with TRBJ1-2; perhaps TRBD1 as D (5 bases). Trimming removed 3 bases from V and 5 bases from J, with 7 bases in between. The germline gives CDR1 SGHTA, CDR2 FQGNSA. This CDR3 has 12 amino acids. CDR3 bases: TGTGCCAGCAGCTTCCGACAGTATGGCTACACCTTC. Translation: CASSFRQYGYTF.

The CDR3 DNA sequence: TGTGCCAGCAGGGCACCCGTTTGGGGTGGCTACACCTTC. Its translation is CASRAPVWGGYTF. The chain recombines TRBV5-8 with TRBJ1-2; D call uncertain. The CDR3 is 13 residues long. Trimming removed 5 bases from V and 7 bases from J, with 15 bases in between. From germline, CDR1 is SGHTS and CDR2 YDEGEE.

The V gene is TRBV2, the J gene TRBJ2-6; no clear D. Trimming took 5 bases from V and 0 from J, leaving 8 bases between them. This CDR3 comprises 15 residues. The germline V gene has CDR1 SNHLY and CDR2 FYNNEI. CDR3 loop: CASSPSGSGANVLTF. The CDR3 DNA reads TGTGCCAGCAGTCCGTCGGGCTCTGGGGCCAACGTCCTGACTTTC.

This rearrangement joins TRBV13 to TRBJ2-7, with a weak D call TRBD2 (5 bases). The CDR3 spans 12 residues. Germline V CDR1 and CDR2: PRHDT, FYEKMQ (reference sequence). Trimming cost V 4 bases and J 4 bases, with 8 bases left between them. The CDR3 here is CASSSRGYEQYF. The CDR3, as DNA: TGTGCCAGCAGCTCGAGAGGGTACGAGCAGTACTTC.